Each of the 23 T cell receptor beta chains below was sequenced from the same sample in a study of blood T cell repertoires in COVID-19. Data came from immunoSEQ multiplex PCR; TCRdb stores just in-frame clones and leaves some out. The sample includes around 430,000 clones, more than 75% seen only once; the top ten take about 10%. Source material: PBMCs or T cells enriched from blood (not recorded which). These receptor sequences come from a woman aged 45-59 years who had recovered from COVID-19.

The V and J genes are TRBV28 and TRBJ2-2; 9 bases are shared with TRBD1. The ends lost 6 bases at V and 7 bases at J; junction bases unmatched: 9. CDR3 length equals 15 residues. Germline V gene lookup returns CDR1 MDHEN and CDR2 SYDVKM. CDR3 amino acids: CASRANRGPDGELFF. CDR3 in DNA: TGTGCCAGCAGAGCCAACAGGGGGCCCGACGGGGAGCTGTTTTTT.

The V and J genes are TRBV7-3 and TRBJ2-1; TRBD1 matches at 7 bases. Germline V gives CDR1 SGHTA, CDR2 FQGTGA. The CDR3 consists of 13 residues. V shed 2 bases, J shed 8 bases, and the junction held 3 bases outside the gene matches. CDR3 protein: CASSLDRVDEQFF. In DNA form, the CDR3 reads TGTGCCAGCAGCTTAGACAGGGTTGATGAGCAGTTCTTC.

This sequence joins TRBV7-9 and TRBJ1-2; D possibly corresponds to TRBD1 (5 bases). Trimming left V 5 bases short and J 0 bases short, with 13 bases between. The CDR3 is 15 residues long. Germline loops: CDR1 SEHNR, CDR2 FQNEAQ (reference sequence). The DNA for the CDR3 is TGTGCCAGCAGCCCTCAGGGTATAACTAACTATGGCTACACCTTC. Its translation: CASSPQGITNYGYTF.

This chain joins TRBV27 and TRBJ1-6, with D possibly being TRBD1 (5 bases). Germline V CDR1 and CDR2: MNHEY, SMNVEV (reference sequence). CDR3 length: 15 residues. V was trimmed by 1 base and J by 7 bases, leaving 11 bases between them. CDR3 residues: CASSLLSRVNSPLHF. CDR3 coding DNA: TGTGCCAGCAGTTTATTGAGCAGGGTAAATTCACCCCTCCACTTT.

The chain joins TRBV5-1 to TRBJ1-1; D is undetermined. Trimming removed 0 bases at V and 1 base at J, with 7 bases between. Germline V gives CDR1 SGHRS, CDR2 YFSETQ. The CDR3 covers 14 residues. The CDR3 DNA follows: TGCGCCAGCAGCTTGGCCGAGCAGAACACTGAAGCTTTCTTT. Residues: CASSLAEQNTEAFF.

This chain connects TRBV9 to TRBJ2-1; the D gene is possibly TRBD2 (6 bases). Germline CDR1 SGDLS, CDR2 YYNGEE. The length of the CDR3 is 13 residues. V gave up 2 bases and J gave up 9 bases, with 12 bases separating them. The CDR3 sequence: CASSVRLVGEQFF. DNA for the CDR3: TGTGCCAGCAGCGTTCGACTAGTAGGTGAGCAGTTCTTC.

This CDR3 reads CASSTTGGGQPQHF. The CDR3 DNA reads as TGTGCCAGTAGTACCACAGGGGGTGGGCAGCCCCAGCATTTT. The genes are TRBV19 and TRBJ1-5, with 8 bases fitting TRBD1. The germline CDR1 and CDR2 sequences are LNHDA and SQIVND (reference sequence). The trim removed 4 bases at V and 7 bases at J, leaving 6 bases unmatched. The CDR3 length is 14 residues.

The chain employs TRBV15 and TRBJ2-7, with TRBD1 matching 9 bases. This CDR3 is built from 14 residues. Germline V gene sequence: CDR1 LNHNV, CDR2 YYDKDF (reference sequence). V lost 0 bases and J lost 4; bases outside the gene matches: 1. Here the CDR3 reads CATSREGQGYEQYF. CDR3 in DNA: TGTGCCACCAGCAGAGAGGGACAGGGTTACGAGCAGTACTTC.

V usage is TRBV2 and J usage is TRBJ2-1; D is unresolved. Trimming took off 3 bases at V and 3 bases at J, with 9 bases between the two ends. Germline CDR1 reads SNHLY; CDR2 reads FYNNEI. The CDR3 has 14 amino acids. CDR3 bases: TGTGCCAGCAGTGAGGTCGGCGGCTACAATGAGCAGTTCTTC. Protein sequence: CASSEVGGYNEQFF.

The chain employs TRBV2 and TRBJ2-2; TRBD2 agrees at 8 bases. The V and J ends lost 5 bases and 4 bases, in that order; junction bases with no gene match: 3. Germline V lookup: CDR1 SNHLY, CDR2 FYNNEI. This CDR3 comprises 14 residues. CDR3 sequence: CASSYGTSTGELFF. The CDR3 nucleotides are TGTGCCAGCAGTTATGGGACTAGCACCGGGGAGCTGTTTTTT.

This CDR3 is CASSPPIAFSNQPQHF. CDR3 DNA sequence: TGTGCCAGCAGCCCGCCGATTGCGTTTAGCAATCAGCCCCAGCATTTT. The chain joins TRBV28 to TRBJ1-5; D is uncertain. V gave up 6 bases and J gave up 0 bases, with 15 bases separating them. CDR3 length: 16 residues. Germline CDR1 MDHEN, CDR2 SYDVKM.

The chain carries TRBV13 and TRBJ1-2; 8 positions match TRBD1. This CDR3 comprises 13 residues. Per the germline V gene, CDR1 is PRHDT and CDR2 is FYEKMQ (reference sequence). V dropped 4 bases and J dropped 9; count of bases not matched to a gene: 7. Here the CDR3 reads CASSSGQAGSYTF. The CDR3 DNA is TGTGCCAGCAGCTCGGGACAGGCGGGGAGCTACACCTTC.

The rearrangement joins TRBV6-5 to TRBJ1-1, with 10 bases lining up with TRBD1. With 0 bases clipped from V and 4 bases from J, the junction kept 2 bases outside the gene matches. Per the germline V gene, CDR1 is MNHEY and CDR2 is SVGAGI. The CDR3 has 15 amino acids. The CDR3 is CASSYSRTGGTEAFF. CDR3 DNA sequence: TGTGCCAGCAGTTACTCGAGGACAGGGGGCACTGAAGCTTTCTTT.

The chain employs TRBV4-3 and TRBJ2-6; 8 bases are shared with TRBD1. The CDR3 length is 18 residues. The ends lost 1 base at V and 3 bases at J; junction bases unmatched: 8. Germline values: CDR1 LGHNA, CDR2 YSLEER. CDR3 nucleotides: TGCGCCAGCAGCCAAGTTCCAGGGGGCGCCGGTGGGGCCAACGTCCTGACTTTC. Amino acids: CASSQVPGGAGGANVLTF.

The chain is built from TRBV4-1 and TRBJ2-1; TRBD2 aligns across 13 bases. After removal of 3 bases from V and 3 bases from J, the junction contained 2 bases not matched to a gene. Germline loops: CDR1 MGHRA, CDR2 YSYEKL. This CDR3 has 16 residues. The CDR3 bases are TGCGCCAGCAGCCACGGACTAGCGGGAGACTACAATGAGCAGTTCTTC. Protein product: CASSHGLAGDYNEQFF.

For this clone: The sample has other DNA sequences that encode this CDR3 too. The chain uses TRBV5-1 and TRBJ2-6, with D tentatively TRBD2 (5 bases). CDR1 is SGHRS and CDR2 is YFSETQ in the germline V gene. With 0 bases removed from V and 1 base from J, the gap between germline ends came to 5 bases. The CDR3 is 15 residues long. As DNA, the CDR3 is TGCGCCAGCAGCTTGGCGGGGTCTGGGGCCAACGTCCTGACTTTC. Its protein product is CASSLAGSGANVLTF.

The chain uses TRBV6-5 and TRBJ1-1, with 9 bases aligning to TRBD1. Germline V lookup: CDR1 MNHEY, CDR2 SVGAGI. Trimming took 5 bases from V and 7 from J; bases not matched to a gene: 11. The CDR3 loop spans 15 amino acids. In DNA, the CDR3 is TGTGCCAGCAGTCGGACAGGGGTCCATTACGGTGAAGCTTTCTTT. This sequence encodes CASSRTGVHYGEAFF.

The chain carries TRBV7-2 and TRBJ2-2; 7 nucleotides agree with TRBD2. Per germline, CDR1 SGHTA and CDR2 FQGNSA. The J segment lost 0 bases and the V segment lost 2 bases, leaving 9 bases of the junction unmatched. This CDR3 spans 18 amino acids. The CDR3 protein is CASSLRGRDYTNTGELFF. The CDR3 nucleotides are TGTGCCAGCAGCTTAAGGGGCCGGGACTACACGAACACCGGGGAGCTGTTTTTT.

This clone was seen just once. This chain joins TRBV27 and TRBJ1-2; 8 bases agree with TRBD1. Germline V gene data show CDR1 as MNHEY and CDR2 as SMNVEV (reference sequence). Trimming removed 5 bases from V and 6 bases from J; junction bases left unmatched: 11. CDR3 length equals 15 residues. This chain's CDR3 is CASSPYRDRLNGYTF. As DNA, the CDR3 is TGTGCCAGCAGTCCTTACCGGGACAGGTTAAATGGCTACACCTTC.

The rearrangement joins TRBV29-1 to TRBJ2-2; TRBD2 matches at 14 bases. This CDR3 has 19 amino acids. The J segment lost 2 bases and the V segment lost 5 bases, leaving 13 bases of the junction unmatched. Germline V gives CDR1 SQVTM, CDR2 ANQGSEA. As DNA, the CDR3 is TGCAGCGTTACCACACCCGGGACTAGCGGGGGAGTTAACACCGGGGAGCTGTTTTTT. It is translated as CSVTTPGTSGGVNTGELFF.

V usage is TRBV28 and J usage is TRBJ2-7, with 7 positions matching TRBD2. CDR3 length: 13 residues. CDR1 and CDR2 (germline): MDHEN, SYDVKM. Trimming at V came to 2 bases and at J to 5 bases, leaving 3 bases not matched to a gene. CDR3 protein: CASSLLRGDEQYF. The CDR3 region has the DNA TGTGCCAGCAGTTTACTACGGGGGGACGAGCAGTACTTC.

The chain recombines TRBV4-1 with TRBJ2-5, with D unclear. Trimming left V 1 base short and J 0 bases short, with 15 bases between. The germline gives CDR1 MGHRA, CDR2 YSYEKL. This CDR3 has 17 residues. Written as DNA, the CDR3 is TGCGCCAGCAGCCAAGGCTGGGCAGGCAAGTACCAAGAGACCCAGTACTTC. It codes for CASSQGWAGKYQETQYF.

CDR3 coding DNA: TGTGCCAGCAGTTTTAGTGCAGAGACCCAGTACTTC. Encoded protein: CASSFSAETQYF. The chain links TRBV12-3 or TRBV12-4 to TRBJ2-5; D call uncertain. The CDR3 loop spans 12 amino acids. Deletions cut 3 bases from V and 4 bases from J, with 6 bases between.